Following are 30 T cell receptor beta chains from one sample sequenced in a study of blood T cell repertoires in COVID-19. The data were produced by immunoSEQ multiplex PCR, yet TCRdb's version contains in-frame clones alone and is incomplete. Among about 190,000 clones listed, more than 85% were seen once. Source material: PBMCs or T cells enriched from blood (not recorded which). These receptors originate from a woman aged 40 to 49 in a cohort exposed to, infected with or recovered from COVID-19 (not recorded which).

As DNA, the CDR3 is TGCGCCAGCAGCCAAGGGCCAGGCATGAACACTGAAGCTTTCTTT. It is translated as CASSQGPGMNTEAFF. The gene calls are TRBV4-1 and TRBJ1-1; D is uncertain. V lost 1 base and J 0 bases, leaving 9 bases between the germline ends. The CDR3 totals 15 residues. Germline CDR1 is MGHRA and CDR2 is YSYEKL.

This sequence joins TRBV9 and TRBJ1-1, with 8 bases lining up with TRBD1. There are 13 residues in the CDR3. From germline, CDR1 is SGDLS and CDR2 YYNGEE. The V gene end was trimmed by 3 bases and the J gene end by 5 bases; junction bases not matched to a gene: 3. The CDR3 protein is CASSGQGRTEAFF. The CDR3 coding sequence is TGTGCCAGCAGCGGACAGGGGCGGACTGAAGCTTTCTTT.

The chain joins TRBV9 to TRBJ2-7; 9 bases agree with TRBD1. V dropped 3 bases and J dropped 3; count of bases not matched to a gene: 7. CDR1 and CDR2 from the germline V gene are SGDLS and YYNGEE. The CDR3 contains 15 residues. CDR3 DNA sequence: TGTGCCAGCAGCGAGGGGGGACAGGGCGGCTACGAGCAGTACTTC. Translation gives CASSEGGQGGYEQYF. Based on the CDR3 plus reference TRBV9 and TRBJ2-7, the full variable domain is DSGVTQTPKHLITATGQRVTLRCSPRSGDLSVYWYQQSLDQGLQFLIQYYNGEERAKGNILERFSAQQFPDLHSELNLSSLELGDSALYFCASSEGGQGGYEQYFGPGTRLTVT.

J is TRBJ1-2 and V is TRBV21-1. TRBV21-1 represents a pseudogene. This CDR3 has 21 residues. The CDR3 is CASSKALRGNKRPILCYGYTF. In DNA form, the CDR3 reads TGTGCCAGCAGCAAAGCGCTACGCGGCAACAAGAGACCTATCCTTTGCTATGGCTACACCTTC.

The rearrangement uses TRBV6-1 and TRBJ1-2; maybe TRBD1 (5 bases). The V end lost 2 bases, the J end lost 10 bases, and 14 bases lay between the germline ends. This CDR3 has 13 amino acids. Germline V CDR1 and CDR2: MNHNS, SASEGT. The CDR3 nucleotides read TGTGCCAGCAGTGAATGGGGGGGAAATTTCTACACCTTC. Translation gives CASSEWGGNFYTF.

The chain carries TRBV5-1 and TRBJ2-6; 7 bases are a match to TRBD1. Germline assignment: CDR1 SGHRS and CDR2 YFSETQ. After removal of 1 base from V and 0 bases from J, the junction contained 10 bases not matched to a gene. The length of the CDR3 is 19 residues. The chain's CDR3 is CASSLTGTAGPSGANVLTF. DNA of the CDR3: TGCGCCAGCAGCTTGACCGGGACAGCCGGTCCCTCTGGGGCCAACGTCCTGACTTTC.

The V and J genes are TRBV24-1 and TRBJ2-1; TRBD2 matches at 12 bases. The CDR3 contains 16 residues. Germline loops: CDR1 KGHDR, CDR2 SFDVKD. J lost 3 bases, V lost 3 bases, and 2 bases had no gene match. The DNA of the CDR3 is TGTGCCACCAGTGATCCGACTAGCGGGGGCTACAATGAGCAGTTCTTC. It yields the protein CATSDPTSGGYNEQFF.

The rearrangement joins TRBV13 to TRBJ1-1; TRBD1 might be the D (5 bases). Trimming took off 1 base at V and 2 bases at J, with 11 bases between the two ends. Germline CDR1 reads PRHDT; CDR2 reads FYEKMQ (reference sequence). The length of the CDR3 is 15 residues. This CDR3 is CASSLAGQGNTEAFF. The CDR3 DNA reads TGTGCCAGCAGCTTAGCTGGGCAGGGTAACACTGAAGCTTTCTTT. The whole variable domain, remainder taken from reference TRBV13 and TRBJ1-1, is AAGVIQSPRHLIKEKRETATLKCYPIPRHDTVYWYQQGPGQDPQFLISFYEKMQSDKGSIPDRFSAQQFSDYHSELNMSSLELGDSALYFCASSLAGQGNTEAFFGQGTRLTVV.

The chain combines TRBV7-8 with TRBJ2-1, with TRBD2 as a possible D gene (6 bases). This CDR3 is built from 19 residues. The germline V gene encodes CDR1 SGHVS and CDR2 FQNEAQ. V shed 2 bases and J shed 3 bases, with 23 bases lying between them. The CDR3 DNA follows: TGTGCCAGCAGCTTACGGGACTCAAGTAACCTGGGTCGCTACAATGAGCAGTTCTTC. Protein sequence: CASSLRDSSNLGRYNEQFF.

CDR3 loop: CSVAGNEQFF. The CDR3 nucleotides read TGCAGCGTGGCGGGAAATGAGCAGTTCTTC. The chain recombines TRBV29-1 with TRBJ2-1; D may be TRBD2 (6 bases). Trimming took off 6 bases at V and 7 bases at J, with 7 bases between the two ends. Per germline, CDR1 SQVTM and CDR2 ANQGSEA. The CDR3 sequence is 10 residues long.

This clone was seen once. The chain links TRBV5-1 to TRBJ1-6; 9 positions agree with TRBD1. Per germline, CDR1 SGHRS and CDR2 YFSETQ. After removal of 0 bases from V and 1 base from J, the junction contained 5 bases not matched to a gene. This CDR3 is 18 amino acids long. The CDR3 DNA sequence: TGCGCCAGCAGCTTGGCTACAGGGGGCTGGTCCTATAATTCACCCCTCCACTTT. Amino acids: CASSLATGGWSYNSPLHF. Full variable domain (remainder filled in from reference TRBV5-1 and TRBJ1-6): KAGVTQTPRYLIKTRGQQVTLSCSPISGHRSVSWYQQTPGQGLQFLFEYFSETQRNKGNFPGRFSGRQFSNSRSEMNVSTLELGDSALYLCASSLATGGWSYNSPLHFGNGTRLTVT.

As regards this clone: Other DNA sequences in this sample translate to the same CDR3. The chain carries TRBV6-5 and TRBJ1-1; D is ambiguous. Trimming left V 5 bases short and J 5 bases short, with 9 bases between. The CDR3 consists of 12 residues. The germline V gene encodes CDR1 MNHEY and CDR2 SVGAGI. CDR3 nucleotide sequence: TGTGCCAGCAGTCCCGGGTGGACTGAAGCTTTCTTT. Protein product: CASSPGWTEAFF.

The V gene is TRBV11-2, the J gene TRBJ2-3; D is unclear. Germline CDR1 SGHAT, CDR2 FQNNGV. The V end was cut by 1 base, the J end by 3 bases, with 20 bases between. The CDR3 spans 18 residues. The CDR3 bases are TGTGCCAGCAGCTTAGCCCTTTCGGCAGCGCGGAGAACAGATACGCAGTATTTT. This gives the protein CASSLALSAARRTDTQYF. Combining the CDR3 with reference TRBV11-2 and TRBJ2-3 gives the whole variable domain EAGVAQSPRYKIIEKRQSVAFWCNPISGHATLYWYQQILGQGPKLLIQFQNNGVVDDSQLPKDRFSAERLKGVDSTLKIQPAKLEDSAVYLCASSLALSAARRTDTQYFGPGTRLTVL.

The gene calls are TRBV4-2 and TRBJ2-1; the D is unclear. The CDR3 runs 15 residues. Germline CDR1 reads LGHNA; CDR2 reads YNFKEQ. V shed 4 bases and J shed 7 bases, with 17 bases lying between them. CDR3 bases: TGTGCCAGCAGCCCCCGGAGTGGCGGAGCTAATGAGCAGTTCTTC. Amino acid sequence: CASSPRSGGANEQFF.

V usage is TRBV15 and J usage is TRBJ1-4; 11 bases fit TRBD1. The V segment lost 3 bases and the J segment 14 bases; nucleotides outside the gene matches: 11. The CDR3 totals 15 residues. Germline V gives CDR1 LNHNV, CDR2 YYDKDF (reference sequence). The DNA for the CDR3 is TGTGCCACCAGCAGGTCCGGGACAGGGGGAGTAAAGCTGTTTTTT. Protein sequence: CATSRSGTGGVKLFF.

The chain carries TRBV5-1 and TRBJ2-2, with D possibly TRBD1 on 6 matching bases. This CDR3 has 15 amino acids. From germline, CDR1 is SGHRS and CDR2 YFSETQ. The V and J ends lost 0 bases and 3 bases respectively, with 9 bases between them. The CDR3 sequence: CASSLGDTYTGELFF. In nucleotides, the CDR3 is TGCGCCAGCAGCTTGGGGGACACTTACACCGGGGAGCTGTTTTTT.

The gene calls are TRBV7-2 and TRBJ2-3; 9 nucleotides align to TRBD2. The germline V gene encodes CDR1 SGHTA and CDR2 FQGNSA. The CDR3 is made up of 16 amino acids. V lost 3 bases, J lost 1 base, and 5 bases stayed unmatched. CDR3 region: CASSFGQRGGTDTQYF. The CDR3 region has the DNA TGTGCCAGCAGCTTTGGCCAGCGGGGGGGCACAGATACGCAGTATTTT.

The rearrangement joins TRBV6-5 to TRBJ1-5; D is possibly TRBD1 (6 bases). This CDR3 comprises 14 residues. Germline CDR1 and CDR2: MNHEY and SVGAGI. Trimming left V 7 bases short and J 4 bases short, with 14 bases between. Here the CDR3 reads CASKGDAENQPQHF. The CDR3 bases are TGTGCCAGCAAGGGGGATGCAGAGAATCAGCCCCAGCATTTT.

The chain couples TRBV11-2 to TRBJ1-1; no reliable D call. The CDR3 runs 16 residues. Germline V CDR1 and CDR2: SGHAT, FQNNGV. The V end was cut by 3 bases, the J end by 0 bases, with 14 bases between. CDR3 sequence: CASSFHPAVVNTEAFF. DNA for the CDR3: TGTGCCAGCAGCTTCCACCCCGCGGTCGTGAACACTGAAGCTTTCTTT.

The CDR3 sequence: CASSLMGRPMNTEAFF. The CDR3 coding sequence is TGTGCCAGCAGCTTAATGGGCAGACCGATGAACACTGAAGCTTTCTTT. This rearrangement joins TRBV11-2 to TRBJ1-1, with D unclear. V lost 2 bases and J lost 0, with 13 bases in between. The germline V gene encodes CDR1 SGHAT and CDR2 FQNNGV. The length of the CDR3 is 16 residues. Together with reference TRBV11-2 and TRBJ1-1, the CDR3 gives the full variable domain: EAGVAQSPRYKIIEKRQSVAFWCNPISGHATLYWYQQILGQGPKLLIQFQNNGVVDDSQLPKDRFSAERLKGVDSTLKIQPAKLEDSAVYLCASSLMGRPMNTEAFFGQGTRLTVV.

The genes are TRBV24-1 and TRBJ2-2; tentatively, D is TRBD1 (5 bases). The CDR3 sequence is 15 residues long. V was cut by 5 bases and J by 1 base, with 10 bases left in between. Germline CDR1 is KGHDR and CDR2 is SFDVKD. CDR3 in DNA: TGTGCCACCAGTGCGACACAGGAGAACACCGGGGAGCTGTTTTTT. Translated: CATSATQENTGELFF.

V gene TRBV24-1 combines with J gene TRBJ1-5; 8 bases agree with TRBD1. This CDR3 has 15 amino acids. Trimming removed 4 bases from V and 4 bases from J; junction bases left unmatched: 5. Germline V lookup: CDR1 KGHDR, CDR2 SFDVKD. The CDR3 loop is CATSEGDRSNQPQHF. In DNA, the CDR3 is TGTGCCACCAGTGAGGGGGACAGGTCTAATCAGCCCCAGCATTTT.

The rearrangement uses TRBV12-5 and TRBJ2-1; 7 bases match TRBD1. In germline, CDR1 is LGHNT, CDR2 FRNRAP. Unmatched junction bases numbered 5, after V lost 5 bases and J lost 10 bases. CDR3 length: 12 residues. CDR3 region: CASGEGAEEQFF. CDR3 sequence (DNA): TGTGCTAGTGGTGAGGGGGCGGAGGAGCAGTTCTTC.

This clone was seen only once. The chain combines TRBV12-3 or TRBV12-4 with TRBJ2-7, with 8 bases that match TRBD2. This CDR3 is 12 amino acids long. Trimming at V came to 7 bases and at J to 5 bases, leaving 4 bases not matched to a gene. For the CDR3, the DNA is TGTGCCAGCAACGGGAGGGCCAACGAGCAGTACTTC. Protein sequence: CASNGRANEQYF.

The V gene is TRBV18, the J gene TRBJ2-3; TRBD1 might be the D (6 bases). Germline V gene lookup returns CDR1 KGHSH and CDR2 LQKENI. The CDR3 covers 16 residues. Trimming removed 3 bases at V and 2 bases at J, with 15 bases between. The CDR3 reads CASSPNTGWDTDTQYF. The CDR3 DNA follows: TGTGCCAGCTCACCTAACACAGGGTGGGACACAGATACGCAGTATTTT. The full variable domain, with the rest looked up from reference TRBV18 and TRBJ2-3, is NAGVMQNPRHLVRRRGQEARLRCSPMKGHSHVYWYRQLPEEGLKFMVYLQKENIIDESGMPKERFSAEFPKEGPSILRIQQVVRGDSAAYFCASSPNTGWDTDTQYFGPGTRLTVL.

The chain has TRBV24-1 and TRBJ2-6, with 7 bases aligning to TRBD1. The CDR3 contains 15 residues. The V and J ends lost 9 bases and 1 base, in that order; junction bases with no gene match: 5. Per germline, CDR1 KGHDR and CDR2 SFDVKD. The CDR3 region has the DNA TGTGCCACCTCGGACAGGACGTCTGGGGCCAACGTCCTGACTTTC. Its translation: CATSDRTSGANVLTF.

The V gene is TRBV12-5, the J gene TRBJ1-1; possibly TRBD1 for D (5 bases). Per the germline V gene, CDR1 is LGHNT and CDR2 is FRNRAP. Trimming removed 1 base at V and 3 bases at J, with 9 bases between. The CDR3 is made up of 14 amino acids. CDR3 in amino acids: CASGLGGSHTEAFF. CDR3 coding DNA: TGTGCTAGTGGTTTGGGGGGCAGCCACACTGAAGCTTTCTTT.

The chain uses TRBV7-9 and TRBJ1-1; tentative D call: TRBD1 (6 bases). CDR1 SEHNR and CDR2 FQNEAQ come from the germline V gene (reference sequence). This CDR3 is 14 amino acids long. V lost 5 bases and J lost 4, with 14 bases in between. The CDR3: CASSKSQGPTEAFF. The CDR3 DNA reads TGTGCCAGCAGCAAATCACAGGGTCCCACTGAAGCTTTCTTT.

The genes are TRBV5-1 and TRBJ1-2; D is possibly TRBD1 (6 bases). The V and J ends lost 4 bases and 6 bases respectively, with 22 bases between them. This CDR3 is built from 16 residues. Germline loops: CDR1 SGHRS, CDR2 YFSETQ. DNA of the CDR3: TGCGCCAGCAGCGGCACCCGACAGGACGTCGGCGATGGCTACACCTTC. The encoded protein is CASSGTRQDVGDGYTF.

The chain has TRBV5-1 and TRBJ1-2; perhaps TRBD1 as D (5 bases). CDR3 length: 15 residues. The germline V gene encodes CDR1 SGHRS and CDR2 YFSETQ. The V gene lost 1 base and the J gene lost 3 bases, with 13 bases spanning the gap. The CDR3 nucleotides are TGCGCCAGCAGCTTGCGGTCAGGGTTGGACTATGGCTACACCTTC. Its translation: CASSLRSGLDYGYTF.